Following are 16 T cell receptor beta chains from one sample sequenced in a study of post-analysis software for immune sequencing data. Whole-study results and caveats: About 5 TRBV segments (TRBV5-6, TRBV5-1 and TRBV20-1 among them) occurred more frequently in patients than in controls.

Unique molecular identifiers were built into the TCR beta cDNA libraries. TCRdb fed the PCR reads into MiXCR, producing one record per CDR3 protein. The sample has a few hundred thousand distinct CDR3 sequences; less than 40% are singletons. Their antigens are not known. The sequenced sample consisted of blood. The source is a girl aged 5-17 years with multiple sclerosis.

A note on this clonotype: A much larger clonotype is one base distant, so this may be a read error. The V call is TRBV12-3 or TRBV12-4, the J call TRBJ2-1; 9 bases align to TRBD2. The J call may be mistaken, given a closer DNA end match to TRBJ2-7. This CDR3 has 18 residues. CDR3 amino acids: CASSSLAGEISSYNEQYF. CDR3 bases: TGTGCCAGCAGTTCCTTAGCGGGAGAGATCAGCTCCTACAATGAGCAGTACTTC.

This clonotype was detected many times. The chain recombines TRBV24-1 with TRBJ2-1; D not certain. V was cut by 5 bases and J by 8 bases, with 12 bases left in between. CDR1 is KGHDR, CDR2 SFDVKD, per germline. CDR3 length: 13 amino acids. CDR3 sequence: CATSAAVRDEQFF. The DNA of the CDR3 is TGTGCCACCAGTGCCGCCGTTCGCGATGAGCAGTTCTTC.

Comment on this clonotype: Given a much more abundant clone one base away, this may be a read error. No conserved phenylalanine or tryptophan is present at the end of the CDR3, so a read error is the likely explanation. This chain connects TRBV6-1 to TRBJ1-2; 7 bases align to TRBD1. CDR3 size: 14 residues. Germline V CDR1 and CDR2: MNHNS, SASEGT. The J segment lost 2 bases and the V segment lost 5 bases, leaving 5 bases of the junction unmatched. CDR3 sequence (DNA): TGTGCCAGCAGTCATGAGACAGGGAACTATGGCTACACCTTG. Its translation is CASSHETGNYGYTL.

This clonotype was counted many times. The chain joins TRBV6-6 to TRBJ1-6; possible D gene TRBD1, 5 bases. The V gene's germline CDR1 is MNHNY and CDR2 SVGAGI (reference sequence). The CDR3 has 16 amino acids. V was pared by 6 bases and J by 0 bases, with 12 bases between. Here the CDR3 reads CASSRDLSSYNSPLHF. The CDR3 bases are TGTGCCAGCAGCCGGGACCTCAGCTCCTATAATTCACCCCTCCACTTT.

There are many counts of this clonotype. The chain recombines TRBV20-1 with TRBJ1-1, with D perhaps TRBD1 (6 bases). Germline V CDR1 and CDR2: DFQATT, SNEGSKA (reference sequence). V lost 3 bases to trimming and J lost 4 bases, with 6 bases between them. The CDR3 spans 11 residues. CDR3 nucleotide sequence: TGCAGTGCTAGCAGGGGCACTGAAGCTTTCTTT. This sequence encodes CSASRGTEAFF.

V is TRBV4-3 and J is TRBJ2-3; D is unresolved. Germline V gene lookup returns CDR1 LGHNA and CDR2 YSLEER. This CDR3 region has 15 residues. Trimming left V 1 base short and J 5 bases short, with 13 bases between. The CDR3 is CASSQGTPARDTQYF. CDR3 bases: TGCGCCAGCAGCCAAGGGACCCCAGCACGAGATACGCAGTATTTT.

This clonotype turned up a few times. V gene TRBV20-1 combines with J gene TRBJ2-3, with 8 bases fitting TRBD2. Germline-derived CDR1 and CDR2 are DFQATT and SNEGSKA (reference sequence). The V and J ends lost 7 bases and 0 bases, in that order; junction bases with no gene match: 12. The CDR3 has 16 residues. Written as DNA, the CDR3 is TGCAGTGGGGGGGGCGGGGGGACAACTAGCACAGATACGCAGTATTTT. This encodes CSGGGGGTTSTDTQYF.

The table lists this clonotype with many counts. J is TRBJ2-1 and V is TRBV20-1; the D gene is possibly TRBD1 (5 bases). Germline V gives CDR1 DFQATT, CDR2 SNEGSKA (reference sequence). V dropped 7 bases and J dropped 5 bases, with 12 bases sitting between them. This CDR3 spans 12 amino acids. In DNA, the CDR3 is TGCAGTGGAGGCAGGGATGACAATGAGCAGTTCTTC. As protein: CSGGRDDNEQFF.

Only a few counts were recorded for this clonotype. A much larger clone is a single base away; this may be a read error. The chain combines TRBV7-2 with TRBJ2-7; D not certain. The germline gives CDR1 SGHTA, CDR2 FQGNSA. The V and J ends lost 2 bases and 0 bases respectively, with 5 bases between them. The CDR3 extends over 13 amino acids. The CDR3 sequence is CASSLTSSYEQYF. The CDR3 coding sequence is TGTGCCAGCAGCTTAACCAGCTCCTACGAGCAGTACTTC.

This clonotype was seen many times. The chain carries TRBV11-1 and TRBJ2-5; the D is unclear. V was trimmed by 5 bases and J by 4 bases, leaving 14 bases between them. CDR1 is SGHAT, CDR2 FQDESV, per germline (reference sequence). The CDR3 runs to 14 residues. The CDR3 sequence: CASSLSMVGETQYF. DNA for the CDR3: TGTGCCAGCAGCCTCAGCATGGTGGGAGAGACCCAGTACTTC. Based on the CDR3 plus reference TRBV11-1 and TRBJ2-5, the full variable domain is EAEVAQSPRYKITEKSQAVAFWCDPISGHATLYWYRQILGQGPELLVQFQDESVVDDSQLPKDRFSAERLKGVDSTLKIQPAELGDSAMYLCASSLSMVGETQYFGPGTRLLVL.

The gene calls are TRBV7-2 and TRBJ2-5, with 10 bases lining up with TRBD2. V gave up 3 bases and J gave up 5 bases; unmatched junction bases: 6. The germline V gene encodes CDR1 SGHTA and CDR2 FQGNSA. The CDR3 totals 15 residues. CDR3 in DNA: TGTGCCAGCAGCTTTGAGCGGGAGGGCCCGGAGACCCAGTACTTC. It codes for CASSFEREGPETQYF.

The rearrangement joins TRBV6-6 to TRBJ2-7, with 7 nucleotides matching TRBD1. Germline V lookup: CDR1 MNHNY, CDR2 SVGAGI (reference sequence). Trimming at V came to 5 bases and at J to 2 bases, leaving 9 bases not matched to a gene. The CDR3 is 15 amino acids. Written as DNA, the CDR3 is TGTGCCAGCAGTCGGACAGGATCCGCGACCTACGAGCAGTACTTC. The encoded protein is CASSRTGSATYEQYF.

This clonotype was found many times. The V and J genes are TRBV7-3 and TRBJ2-5; possible D gene TRBD2, 6 bases. Germline CDR1 reads SGHTA; CDR2 reads FQGTGA. V was shortened by 4 bases and J by 2 bases, with 14 bases between the two germline ends. The CDR3 spans 15 residues. CDR3 loop: CASSSGTLAQETQYF. CDR3 nucleotides: TGTGCCAGCAGCTCAGGAACTCTAGCGCAAGAGACCCAGTACTTC.

This clonotype was recorded many times. V gene TRBV28 combines with J gene TRBJ2-1, with a weak D call TRBD1 (5 bases). The germline V gene has CDR1 MDHEN and CDR2 SYDVKM. V dropped 5 bases and J dropped 4 bases, with 12 bases sitting between them. The CDR3 has 14 amino acids. The CDR3 region has the DNA TGTGCCAGCAGTACCCCCGCAGGGTACAATGAGCAGTTCTTC. It is translated as CASSTPAGYNEQFF.

This clonotype appeared many times. The rearrangement uses TRBV7-9 and TRBJ2-6; 8 bases line up with TRBD1. This CDR3 has 17 residues. V lost 5 bases, J lost 0 bases, and 6 bases stayed unmatched. In germline, CDR1 is SEHNR, CDR2 FQNEAQ (reference sequence). The CDR3, as DNA: TGTGCCAGCAGCCCAGGGGGCCAGCTCTCTGGGGCCAACGTCCTGACTTTC. It translates to CASSPGGQLSGANVLTF.

This rearrangement joins TRBV7-2 to TRBJ2-7, with 10 bases aligning to TRBD1. CDR1 and CDR2 from the germline V gene are SGHTA and FQGNSA. V lost 6 bases and J lost 7; bases outside the gene matches: 15. CDR3 size: 16 residues. DNA for the CDR3: TGTGCCAGCAGTCCGGGCCCGGGACAGGGGATTTTTGAGCAGTACTTC. Translated, it gives CASSPGPGQGIFEQYF.